What follows is one T cell receptor (beta chain) and its context. Its antigen remains unidentified. The identical CDR3 is also encoded by other nucleotide sequences in the sample. The CDR3 runs 15 residues. Germline assignment: CDR1 SGHTA and CDR2 FQGNSA. V shed 3 bases, J shed 1 base, and the junction held 4 bases outside the gene matches. Expressed TCRB transcripts were sequenced after all isolated RNA was converted to cDNA. Clones were read by immunoSEQ multiplex PCR, and TCRdb kept only the in-frame ones, dropping some. The sample includes some 150,000 clones, over 8.5% seen only once; the top ten take roughly 2%. The sample belongs to a study of beta chain features in type 1 diabetes. Study as a whole: Patients did not differ from healthy donors in age, gender or cell yield.

Donors contributed one heparinised blood draw apiece, averaging about 120 mL. A CD45RO/CCR7/CD25/CD127/CD95/CD27 panel sorted naive, central memory, regulatory and stem cell-like memory CD4+ cells. Notes on the study in general: The naive, central memory and Treg TCRB repertoires showed an apparent similarity that was greater among patients than among healthy donors.

This chain connects TRBV7-2 to TRBJ2-3, with TRBD2 matching 7 bases. The sequenced material came from central memory CD4+ T cells from blood. This TCR was recovered from a man between 18 and 35 years old in good health. CDR3 sequence reads: CASSLIAGGTDTQYF. The DNA of the CDR3 is TGTGCCAGCAGCTTGATTGCGGGGGGCACAGATACGCAGTATTTT.